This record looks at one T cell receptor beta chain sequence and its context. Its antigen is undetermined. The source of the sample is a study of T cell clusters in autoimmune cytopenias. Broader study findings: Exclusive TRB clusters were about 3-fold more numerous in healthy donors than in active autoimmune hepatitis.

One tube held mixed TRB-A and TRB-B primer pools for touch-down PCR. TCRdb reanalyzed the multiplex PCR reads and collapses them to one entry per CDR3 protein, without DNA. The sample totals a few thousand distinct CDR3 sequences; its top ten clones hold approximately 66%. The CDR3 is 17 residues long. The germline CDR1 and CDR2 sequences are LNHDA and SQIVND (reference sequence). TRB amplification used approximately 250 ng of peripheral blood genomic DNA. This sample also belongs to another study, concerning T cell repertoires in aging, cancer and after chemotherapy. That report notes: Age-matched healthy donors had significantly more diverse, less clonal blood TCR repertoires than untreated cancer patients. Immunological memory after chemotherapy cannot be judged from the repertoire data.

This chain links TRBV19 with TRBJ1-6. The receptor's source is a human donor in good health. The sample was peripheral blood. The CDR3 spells CASSSGVLSSYNSPLHF.